These 24 T cell receptor beta chains originate from one sample sequenced in a study of cytomegalovirus exposure and HLA in healthy donors. PCR primers comprised 60 Vbeta and 13 Jbeta primers. Here immunoSEQ multiplex PCR was the method, and the copy in TCRdb shows in-frame clones only, minus some. The sample consists of some 150,000 clones, 70% to 80% of them appearing once. Sequencing was performed on PBMCs. All receptors derive from a male donor in good health and CMV-seronegative.

J is TRBJ2-7 and V is TRBV7-2; 9 bases align to TRBD1. The CDR3 has 17 residues. Germline V gene sequence: CDR1 SGHTA, CDR2 FQGNSA. J gave up 0 bases and V 3 bases, and 9 bases lay outside the gene matches. In DNA form, the CDR3 reads TGTGCCAGCAGCTTGGGCCCCGGACAGGGGTACTCCTACGAGCAGTACTTC. Protein sequence: CASSLGPGQGYSYEQYF.

The chain uses TRBV19 and TRBJ1-2; TRBD1 is a possible D gene (5 bases). Germline CDR1 and CDR2: LNHDA and SQIVND (reference sequence). V was shortened by 5 bases and J by 1 base, with 11 bases between the two germline ends. CDR3 length: 14 residues. Here the CDR3 DNA reads TGTGCCAGTAGTGTCGACAGTTATAACTATGGCTACACCTTC. Its protein product is CASSVDSYNYGYTF.

This chain connects TRBV7-2 to TRBJ2-5, with D possibly being TRBD1 (5 bases). The CDR3 contains 13 residues. The germline CDR1 and CDR2 sequences are SGHTA and FQGNSA. V shed 5 bases and J shed 2 bases, with 9 bases lying between them. The CDR3 coding sequence is TGTGCCAGCAGCCCCCGACAGCAAGAGACCCAGTACTTC. This sequence encodes CASSPRQQETQYF. Filled out from reference TRBV7-2 and TRBJ2-5, the complete variable domain reads GAGVSQSPSNKVTEKGKDVELRCDPISGHTALYWYRQSLGQGLEFLIYFQGNSAPDKSGLPSDRFSAERTGGSVSTLTIQRTQQEDSAVYLCASSPRQQETQYFGPGTRLLVL.

The chain combines TRBV15 with TRBJ1-1; D is possibly TRBD1 (6 bases). Trimming left V 2 bases short and J 7 bases short, with 23 bases between. The CDR3 has 17 residues. Germline lookup yields CDR1 LNHNV and CDR2 YYDKDF (reference sequence). CDR3 region: CATSRPEDSLRGGEAFF. CDR3 nucleotides: TGTGCCACCAGCAGACCAGAGGACAGTCTCCGCGGGGGTGAAGCTTTCTTT.

In its sample, this clone was seen a few times. V is TRBV29-1 and J is TRBJ1-1; TRBD1 agrees at 7 bases. The CDR3 has 13 amino acids. V gave up 4 bases and J gave up 5 bases; unmatched junction bases: 7. CDR1 and CDR2 from the germline V gene are SQVTM and ANQGSEA. CDR3 region: CSVGGDRGTEAFF. The CDR3 DNA sequence: TGCAGCGTTGGGGGGGACAGAGGGACTGAAGCTTTCTTT.

This rearrangement joins TRBV5-1 to TRBJ2-7; D gene unclear. This CDR3 region has 14 residues. The germline V gene encodes CDR1 SGHRS and CDR2 YFSETQ. Trimming took 0 bases from V and 2 from J, leaving 9 bases between them. This CDR3 reads CASSLVGVTYEQYF. CDR3 DNA: TGCGCCAGCAGCTTGGTCGGTGTCACCTACGAGCAGTACTTC. The full variable domain, completed using reference TRBV5-1 and TRBJ2-7, is KAGVTQTPRYLIKTRGQQVTLSCSPISGHRSVSWYQQTPGQGLQFLFEYFSETQRNKGNFPGRFSGRQFSNSRSEMNVSTLELGDSALYLCASSLVGVTYEQYFGPGTRLTVT.

The V and J genes are TRBV9 and TRBJ1-2; 9 bases are a match to TRBD1. The germline gives CDR1 SGDLS, CDR2 YYNGEE. The V and J ends lost 0 bases and 8 bases, in that order; junction bases with no gene match: 5. The CDR3 sequence is 14 residues long. The CDR3 region has the DNA TGTGCCAGCAGCGTAGAGGGGACAGGGTTAGGCTACACCTTC. It specifies CASSVEGTGLGYTF.

This clone has just a few counts. This chain joins TRBV4-3 and TRBJ2-3; tentative D call: TRBD2 (5 bases). The V end lost 0 bases, the J end lost 7 bases, and 8 bases lay between the germline ends. From germline, CDR1 is LGHNA and CDR2 YSLEER. The CDR3 loop spans 13 amino acids. The CDR3 loop is CASSQDQDYTQYF. In nucleotides, the CDR3 is TGCGCCAGCAGCCAAGATCAGGACTATACGCAGTATTTT.

The CDR3: CASSQSRPNTGELFF. CDR3 in DNA: TGCGCCAGCAGCCAATCTAGACCGAACACCGGGGAGCTGTTTTTT. The gene calls are TRBV4-3 and TRBJ2-2, with D unclear. Germline CDR1 is LGHNA and CDR2 is YSLEER. Trimming took 2 bases from V and 0 from J, leaving 7 bases between them. The CDR3 consists of 15 residues.

The chain carries TRBV28 and TRBJ1-1; D unresolved. This CDR3 region has 13 residues. Germline CDR1 reads MDHEN; CDR2 reads SYDVKM. V was clipped by 5 bases and J by 0 bases, with 7 bases between them. The CDR3 region is CASSNSMNTEAFF. As DNA, the CDR3 is TGTGCCAGCAGTAATAGTATGAACACTGAAGCTTTCTTT.

The CDR3 DNA sequence: TGCAGCGCCGGGGACAGGGTCTTGCACGAGCAGTACTTC. Translated, it gives CSAGDRVLHEQYF. The chain links TRBV29-1 to TRBJ2-7; TRBD1 matches at 9 bases. The trim removed 7 bases at V and 5 bases at J, leaving 9 bases unmatched. CDR1 is SQVTM and CDR2 is ANQGSEA in the germline V gene. The CDR3 sequence is 13 residues long.

DNA of the CDR3: TGCGCCAGCAGCCAAGAAATCCAGACCTACGAGCAGTACTTC. Translating it yields CASSQEIQTYEQYF. This chain uses TRBV4-1 with TRBJ2-7; D is unresolved. Germline V gene data show CDR1 as MGHRA and CDR2 as YSYEKL. Trimming took 0 bases from V and 2 from J, leaving 8 bases between them. CDR3 length: 14 residues.

This chain uses TRBV28 with TRBJ1-3; maybe TRBD1 (6 bases). CDR3 length: 15 residues. Trimming removed 7 bases from V and 0 bases from J, with 13 bases in between. Germline loops: CDR1 MDHEN, CDR2 SYDVKM. The CDR3 here is CASTPGDTSGNTIYF. CDR3 coding DNA: TGTGCCAGCACCCCCGGGGACACCTCTGGAAACACCATATATTTT.

The chain combines TRBV4-3 with TRBJ2-3, with D possibly matching TRBD2 (6 bases). CDR3 length: 18 amino acids. Germline V CDR1 and CDR2: LGHNA, YSLEER. V lost 0 bases and J lost 0, with 16 bases in between. CDR3: CASSQDRSGHPSTDTQYF. The CDR3 region has the DNA TGCGCCAGCAGCCAAGATCGGAGCGGGCACCCTAGCACAGATACGCAGTATTTT.

This clone has more than one count but fewer than ten. The CDR3 bases are TGTGCCAGCAGCTCCCAGCTGGGAGTCCCCGAGCAGTACTTC. Encoded protein: CASSSQLGVPEQYF. The genes are TRBV7-2 and TRBJ2-7; TRBD2 might be the D (5 bases). The CDR3 extends over 14 amino acids. V lost 4 bases and J lost 6, with 16 bases in between. CDR1 is SGHTA, CDR2 FQGNSA, per germline.

This chain connects TRBV7-2 to TRBJ2-3; a weak D match, TRBD2 (5 bases). Trimming stripped 6 bases from V and 0 bases from J, with 10 bases between. Germline-derived CDR1 and CDR2 are SGHTA and FQGNSA. This CDR3 has 14 amino acids. CDR3 coding DNA: TGTGCCAGCAGGGAACTAGTTAGCACAGATACGCAGTATTTT. Translation gives CASRELVSTDTQYF.

Concerning this clone: The sample carries other DNA sequences with the same CDR3. This chain links TRBV19 with TRBJ2-7; D is undetermined. The CDR3 is 13 residues long. V was pared by 3 bases and J by 0 bases, with 6 bases between. Looked up from germline, CDR1 is LNHDA and CDR2 is SQIVND (reference sequence). The CDR3 loop is CASSISRSYEQYF. As DNA, the CDR3 is TGTGCCAGTAGTATTAGCCGCTCCTACGAGCAGTACTTC. Full variable domain (rest looked up from reference TRBV19 and TRBJ2-7): DGGITQSPKYLFRKEGQNVTLSCEQNLNHDAMYWYRQDPGQGLRLIYYSQIVNDFQKGDIAEGYSVSREKKESFPLTVTSAQKNPTAFYLCASSISRSYEQYFGPGTRLTVT.

This clone was seen only a few times. Other DNA sequences within the sample encode an identical CDR3. The chain links TRBV7-3 to TRBJ1-2, with D possibly matching TRBD1 (6 bases). From germline, CDR1 is SGHTA and CDR2 FQGTGA. Trimming left V 5 bases short and J 2 bases short, with 9 bases between. This CDR3 has 13 amino acids. As DNA, the CDR3 is TGTGCCAGCAGCCCTGGACAGAACTATGGCTACACCTTC. Amino acids: CASSPGQNYGYTF.

The chain carries TRBV6-4 and TRBJ2-1; possibly TRBD2 for D (6 bases). V was shortened by 2 bases and J by 3 bases, with 20 bases between the two germline ends. The CDR3 is made up of 18 amino acids. CDR1 MRHNA and CDR2 SNTAGT come from the germline V gene. CDR3 sequence (DNA): TGTGCCAGCAGTGACCCCCGGGGTCACGGGAGCAACTACAATGAGCAGTTCTTC. Its protein is CASSDPRGHGSNYNEQFF.

This sequence joins TRBV5-1 and TRBJ1-4, with D perhaps matching TRBD1 (5 bases). V lost 0 bases to trimming and J lost 5 bases, with 8 bases between them. The CDR3 contains 14 residues. Per the germline V gene, CDR1 is SGHRS and CDR2 is YFSETQ. The CDR3 DNA follows: TGCGCCAGCAGCTTGGGGAGGGGCAATGAAAAACTGTTTTTT. Translating gives CASSLGRGNEKLFF.

This clone turned up a few times. The chain has TRBV7-2 and TRBJ1-5; a weak D match, TRBD1 (6 bases). The CDR3 runs 15 residues. Germline-derived CDR1 and CDR2 are SGHTA and FQGNSA. The V and J ends lost 5 bases and 3 bases respectively, with 14 bases between them. The CDR3, as DNA: TGTGCCAGCAGCCCTGGGGGGGCTTCCAATCAGCCCCAGCATTTT. The encoded protein is CASSPGGASNQPQHF.

V gene TRBV20-1 combines with J gene TRBJ2-5; D unresolved. Trimming shortened V by 0 bases and J by 7 bases, and 6 bases separated the two germline ends. The germline V gene encodes CDR1 DFQATT and CDR2 SNEGSKA (reference sequence). The CDR3 totals 11 residues. The CDR3 DNA reads as TGCAGTGCTAGAGAAAGCGTGACCCAGTACTTC. Its translation: CSARESVTQYF.

The chain combines TRBV18 with TRBJ2-5; tentative D call: TRBD2 (6 bases). CDR3 length: 15 residues. The germline V and J ends were trimmed by 3 bases and 7 bases, with 18 bases remaining between them. Germline V CDR1 and CDR2: KGHSH, LQKENI. The CDR3 region is CASSPPGLGLGTQYF. DNA of the CDR3: TGTGCCAGCTCACCGCCGGGACTCGGGTTGGGGACCCAGTACTTC.

The rearrangement uses TRBV30 and TRBJ2-7, with a possible D match to TRBD2 (6 bases). The germline V gene encodes CDR1 GTSNPN and CDR2 SVGIG (reference sequence). Trimming cost V 0 bases and J 0 bases, with 6 bases left between them. This CDR3 has 13 amino acids. The CDR3 coding sequence is TGTGCCTGGAGTGTACTAGCCTCCTACGAGCAGTACTTC. It specifies CAWSVLASYEQYF.